A selection of T cell receptor beta chains follows, all from one sample in a study of T cells after yellow fever vaccination. TCRdb itself ran the 5' RACE reads through MiXCR, one entry per CDR3 protein. Of just under 600,000 distinct CDR3 sequences in the sample, approximately 13% were seen once. Source: PBMCs, taken on the day of the yellow fever booster vaccination. These receptors were taken from a man aged 25 to 40 who received the YFV17D yellow fever vaccine. The CDR3 runs from the conserved cysteine through the conserved F or W. Each record gives: V gene, CDR3 length, J gene, clone size, D gene, CDR3 DNA, CDR3 protein. The D gene is left open where the match is weak. Only some rows state a clone size, as once, few, many or a class for expanded clones.

V: TRBV6-4
length: 13
J: TRBJ2-1
size: few
D: .
DNA: TGTGCCAGCAGTGTTGGGACAAACAATGAGCAGTTCTTC
CDR3: CASSVGTNNEQFF

V: TRBV10-3
length: 12
J: TRBJ1-1
size: .
D: .
DNA: TGTGCCATCAGCGTAGACCCCACTGAAGCTTTCTTT
CDR3: CAISVDPTEAFF

V: TRBV20-1
length: 13
J: TRBJ1-1
size: .
D: .
DNA: TGCAGTGCTAGGGAAGACGGGGACACTGAAGCTTTCTTT
CDR3: CSAREDGDTEAFF

V: TRBV7-2
length: 17
J: TRBJ2-1
size: few
D: .
DNA: TGTGCCAGCAGCTTAGCTTTTGTGGGGACTTTTTTTAATGAGCAGTTCTTC
CDR3: CASSLAFVGTFFNEQFF

V: TRBV6-1
length: 14
J: TRBJ2-5
size: .
D: .
DNA: TGTGCCAGCAGTCCGTCCCCCGGAAGCCAGACCCAGTACTTC
CDR3: CASSPSPGSQTQYF

V: TRBV24-1
length: 13
J: TRBJ1-1
size: few
D: .
DNA: TGTGCCACCAGTGAGTCGGGTTCAGGGGAAGCTTTCTTT
CDR3: CATSESGSGEAFF

V: TRBV7-7
length: 15
J: TRBJ2-3
size: .
D: TRBD2
DNA: TGTGCTAGCAGCCCGAGCGGGGCAGACACAGATACGCAGTATTTT
CDR3: CASSPSGADTDTQYF

V: TRBV7-2
length: 17
J: TRBJ2-6
size: few
D: .
DNA: TGTGCCAGCAGCTTAGCGCTCCGTGCCTCTGGGGCCAACGTCCTGACTTTC
CDR3: CASSLALRASGANVLTF

V: TRBV6-1
length: 12
J: TRBJ1-2
size: .
D: .
DNA: TGTGCCAGCAGTGTTGGGCGAGACGGCTACACCTTC
CDR3: CASSVGRDGYTF

V: TRBV7-2
length: 14
J: TRBJ2-3
size: few
D: .
DNA: TGTGCCAGCAGCGTCGGGAGCACCACAGATACGCAGTATTTT
CDR3: CASSVGSTTDTQYF

V: TRBV7-2
length: 13
J: TRBJ2-7
size: few
D: TRBD2
DNA: TGTGCCAGCAGCGAAGCGGGAGTCTACGAGCAGTACTTC
CDR3: CASSEAGVYEQYF

V: TRBV28
length: 13
J: TRBJ2-7
size: few
D: .
DNA: TGTGCCAGCAACGGTGGCAGTTACTACGAGCAGTACTTC
CDR3: CASNGGSYYEQYF

V: TRBV7-8
length: 17
J: TRBJ2-4
size: few
D: .
DNA: TGTGCCAGCAGCTTAGCTTACGAGAAGAGGACCAAAAACATTCAGTACTTC
CDR3: CASSLAYEKRTKNIQYF

V: TRBV15
length: 15
J: TRBJ2-5
size: .
D: .
DNA: TGTGCCACCAGCAGAGGTACAGGGAGGGAAGAGACCCAGTACTTC
CDR3: CATSRGTGREETQYF